Listed here are 3 T cell receptor beta chains from one sample, sequenced in a study of T cells in Graves' hyperthyroidism and ophthalmopathy. Amplification of TCR beta CDR3 regions used RNA as the template. With the HTBI primer set, the TCR CDR3 went through a first round of RT-PCR. TCRdb analysed the multiplex PCR reads with MiXCR anew, one entry per CDR3 protein. Here the sample spans some 420,000 distinct CDR3 sequences, about 13% being singletons. Material: blood. The receptors shown here come from a woman under 30 with Graves' hyperthyroidism.

Only a few counts were recorded for this clonotype. V and J are TRBV6-2 or TRBV6-3 and TRBJ1-5; D gene uncertain. The CDR3 covers 12 residues. V shed 0 bases and J shed 6 bases, with 3 bases lying between them. Germline V gene lookup returns CDR1 MNHEY and CDR2 SVGEGT. The CDR3 DNA reads as TGTGCCAGCAGTTACTCTACTCAGCCCCAGCATTTT. It codes for CASSYSTQPQHF.

This clonotype was observed a few times. The rearrangement links TRBV27 to TRBJ2-3; D may be TRBD1 or TRBD2 (6 bases each). Germline assignment: CDR1 MNHEY and CDR2 SMNVEV (reference sequence). The CDR3 consists of 12 residues. Trimming shortened V by 5 bases and J by 13 bases, and 16 bases separated the two germline ends. The CDR3 region has the DNA TGTGCCAGCAGTCTGGTAGGGGGGCAAGAGTATTTT. It yields the protein CASSLVGGQEYF.

V gene TRBV27 combines with J gene TRBJ2-7; 10 nucleotides match TRBD1. Trimming cost V 8 bases and J 5 bases; bases outside gene matches: 3. CDR3 length: 12 residues. From germline, CDR1 is MNHEY and CDR2 SMNVEV (reference sequence). The CDR3 sequence is CASRQGAHEQYF. The DNA for the CDR3 is TGTGCCAGCCGACAGGGGGCCCACGAGCAGTACTTC.